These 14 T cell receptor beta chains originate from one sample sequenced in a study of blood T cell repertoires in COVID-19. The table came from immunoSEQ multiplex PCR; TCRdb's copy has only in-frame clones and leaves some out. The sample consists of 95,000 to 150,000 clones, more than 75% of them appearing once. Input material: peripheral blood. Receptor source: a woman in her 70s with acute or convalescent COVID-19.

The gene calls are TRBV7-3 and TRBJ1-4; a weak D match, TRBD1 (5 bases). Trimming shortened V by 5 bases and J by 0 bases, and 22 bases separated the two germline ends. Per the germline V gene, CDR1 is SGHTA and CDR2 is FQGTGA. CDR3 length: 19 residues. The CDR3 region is CASSKRGRVRIATNEKLFF. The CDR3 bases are TGTGCCAGCAGCAAAAGAGGCAGGGTGAGGATTGCAACTAATGAAAAACTGTTTTTT.

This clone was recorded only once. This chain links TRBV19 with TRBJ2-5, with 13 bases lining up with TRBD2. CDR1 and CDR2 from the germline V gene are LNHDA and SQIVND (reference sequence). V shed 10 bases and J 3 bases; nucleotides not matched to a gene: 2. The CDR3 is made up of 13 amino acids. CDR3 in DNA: TGTGCCACAGGACTAGCGGGGGAAGAGACCCAGTACTTC. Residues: CATGLAGEETQYF.

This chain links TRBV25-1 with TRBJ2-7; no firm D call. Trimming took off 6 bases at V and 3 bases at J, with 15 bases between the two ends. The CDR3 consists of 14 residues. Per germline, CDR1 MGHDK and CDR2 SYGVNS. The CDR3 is CASSRGGSFYEQYF. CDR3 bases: TGTGCCAGCAGCCGTGGCGGATCGTTCTACGAGCAGTACTTC.

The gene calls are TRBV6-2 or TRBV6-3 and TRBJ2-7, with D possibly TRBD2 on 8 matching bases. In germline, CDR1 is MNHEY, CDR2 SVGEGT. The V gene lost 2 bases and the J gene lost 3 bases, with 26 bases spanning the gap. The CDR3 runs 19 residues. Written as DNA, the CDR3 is TGTGCCAGCAGTTACCGTCGAGCCACCCGGGAGGGGGCGGGCTACGAGCAGTACTTC. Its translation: CASSYRRATREGAGYEQYF.

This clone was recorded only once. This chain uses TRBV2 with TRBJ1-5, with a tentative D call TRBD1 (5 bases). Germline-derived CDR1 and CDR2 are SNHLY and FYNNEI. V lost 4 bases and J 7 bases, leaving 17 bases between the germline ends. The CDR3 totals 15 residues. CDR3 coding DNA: TGTGCCAGCAGTGTGGGGGAGGAAGTTCTCCAGCCCCAGCATTTT. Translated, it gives CASSVGEEVLQPQHF.

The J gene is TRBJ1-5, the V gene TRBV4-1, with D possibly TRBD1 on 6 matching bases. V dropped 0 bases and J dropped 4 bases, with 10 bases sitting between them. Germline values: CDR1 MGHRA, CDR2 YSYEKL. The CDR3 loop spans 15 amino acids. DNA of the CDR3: TGCGCCAGCAGCCAAGAGGGGGGGCTGAATCAGCCCCAGCATTTT. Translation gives CASSQEGGLNQPQHF.

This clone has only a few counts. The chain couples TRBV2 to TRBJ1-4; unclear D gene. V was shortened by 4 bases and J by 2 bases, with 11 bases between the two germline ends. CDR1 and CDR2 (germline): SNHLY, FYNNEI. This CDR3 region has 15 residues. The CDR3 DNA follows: TGTGCCAGCAGTGTGAGGCCAGCTACTAATGAAAAACTGTTTTTT. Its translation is CASSVRPATNEKLFF.

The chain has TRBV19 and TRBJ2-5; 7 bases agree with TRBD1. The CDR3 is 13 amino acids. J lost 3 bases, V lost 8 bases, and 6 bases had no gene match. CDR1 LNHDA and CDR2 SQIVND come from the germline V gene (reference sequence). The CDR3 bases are TGTGCCAGTTCCGACAGGGCAAAAGAGACCCAGTACTTC. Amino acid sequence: CASSDRAKETQYF.

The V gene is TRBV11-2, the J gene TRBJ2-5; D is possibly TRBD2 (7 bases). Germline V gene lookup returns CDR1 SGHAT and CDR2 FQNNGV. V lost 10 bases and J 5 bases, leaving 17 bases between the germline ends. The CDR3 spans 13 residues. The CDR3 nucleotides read TGTGCCACCAGAGGGGGGGCCCGGGAGACCCAGTACTTC. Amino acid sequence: CATRGGARETQYF.

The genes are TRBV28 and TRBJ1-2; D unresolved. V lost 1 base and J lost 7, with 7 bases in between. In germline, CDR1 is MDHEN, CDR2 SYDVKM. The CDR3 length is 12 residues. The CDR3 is CASSLLDIGYTF. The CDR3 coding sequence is TGTGCCAGCAGTTTATTAGACATTGGCTACACCTTC.

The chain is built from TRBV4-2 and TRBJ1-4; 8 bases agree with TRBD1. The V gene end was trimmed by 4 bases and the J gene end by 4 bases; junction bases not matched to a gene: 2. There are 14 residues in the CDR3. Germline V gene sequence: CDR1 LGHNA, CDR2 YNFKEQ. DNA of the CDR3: TGTGCCAGCAGCCTCGACAGGGGTAATGAAAAACTGTTTTTT. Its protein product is CASSLDRGNEKLFF.

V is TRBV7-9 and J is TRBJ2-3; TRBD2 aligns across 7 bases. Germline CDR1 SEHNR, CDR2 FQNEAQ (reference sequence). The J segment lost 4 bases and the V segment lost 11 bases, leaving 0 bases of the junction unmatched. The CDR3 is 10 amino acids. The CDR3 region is CAGGADTQYF. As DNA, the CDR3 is TGTGCCGGGGGGGCAGATACGCAGTATTTT. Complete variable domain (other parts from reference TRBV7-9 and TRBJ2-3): DTGVSQNPRHKITKRGQNVTFRCDPISEHNRLYWYRQTLGQGPEFLTYFQNEAQLEKSRLLSDRFSAERPKGSFSTLEIQRTEQGDSAMYLCAGGADTQYFGPGTRLTVL.

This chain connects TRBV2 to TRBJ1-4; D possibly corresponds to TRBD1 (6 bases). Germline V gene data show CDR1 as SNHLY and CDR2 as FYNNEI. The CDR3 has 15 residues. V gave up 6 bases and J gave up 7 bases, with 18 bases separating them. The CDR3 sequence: CASRSGTTPGEKLFF. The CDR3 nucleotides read TGTGCCAGCAGGTCCGGGACAACGCCGGGTGAAAAACTGTTTTTT. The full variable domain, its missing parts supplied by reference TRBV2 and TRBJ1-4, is EPEVTQTPSHQVTQMGQEVILRCVPISNHLYFYWYRQILGQKVEFLVSFYNNEISEKSEIFDDQFSVERPDGSNFTLKIRSTKLEDSAMYFCASRSGTTPGEKLFFGSGTQLSVL.

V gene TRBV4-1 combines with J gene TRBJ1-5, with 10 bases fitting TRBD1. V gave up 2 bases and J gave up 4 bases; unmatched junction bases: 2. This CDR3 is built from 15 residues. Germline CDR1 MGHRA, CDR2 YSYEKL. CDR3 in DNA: TGCGCCAGCAGCCAATGGGGACAGGGGAATCAGCCCCAGCATTTT. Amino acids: CASSQWGQGNQPQHF.